This passage covers 10 T cell receptor beta chains from one sample sequenced in a study of Ad26.COV2.S vaccination and SARS-CoV-2 variants. Sequencing was performed with immunoSEQ multiplex PCR; in TCRdb, only in-frame clones are kept and a portion is missing. Here the sample spans approximately 240,000 clones, approximately 87% being singletons. The treatment denotes: around 19 received Ad26.COV2.S at low or high dose, single or two shots; a few received placebo; per-sample allocation not given. Specimens were obtained on day 63 following the first vaccine or placebo injection. The sequencing used peripheral blood, collected in a trial of Ad26.COV2.S vaccine versus placebo. These receptors all stem from a person between 18 and 65 years old who received the Ad26.COV2.S COVID-19 vaccine or a placebo.

The J gene is TRBJ1-1, the V gene TRBV5-1; D might be TRBD1 (5 bases). Deletions cut 1 base from V and 1 base from J, with 8 bases between. The CDR3 runs to 14 residues. Germline lookup yields CDR1 SGHRS and CDR2 YFSETQ. This chain's CDR3 is CASSLRQGNTEAFF. In nucleotides, the CDR3 is TGCGCCAGCAGCTTGCGGCAGGGGAACACTGAAGCTTTCTTT. Full variable domain (rest looked up from reference TRBV5-1 and TRBJ1-1): KAGVTQTPRYLIKTRGQQVTLSCSPISGHRSVSWYQQTPGQGLQFLFEYFSETQRNKGNFPGRFSGRQFSNSRSEMNVSTLELGDSALYLCASSLRQGNTEAFFGQGTRLTVV.

The rearrangement joins TRBV6-4 to TRBJ2-1, with 9 bases fitting TRBD2. V lost 4 bases to trimming and J lost 8 bases; unmatched junction nucleotides: 9. This CDR3 spans 15 amino acids. CDR1 is MRHNA, CDR2 SNTAGT, per germline. The CDR3 protein is CASSGTGGGAHEQFF. The CDR3 DNA is TGTGCCAGCAGTGGAACGGGCGGGGGGGCCCATGAGCAGTTCTTC.

V gene TRBV30 combines with J gene TRBJ2-5; the D gene is possibly TRBD1 (7 bases). This CDR3 comprises 14 residues. Germline CDR1 is GTSNPN and CDR2 is SVGIG (reference sequence). V gave up 4 bases and J gave up 3 bases, with 15 bases separating them. The chain's CDR3 is CAWTEGRGEETQYF. CDR3 bases: TGTGCCTGGACGGAGGGCAGGGGGGAAGAGACCCAGTACTTC.

This clone was counted between two and nine times. V gene TRBV10-3 combines with J gene TRBJ2-1; 7 positions match TRBD1. The CDR3 covers 15 residues. The germline CDR1 and CDR2 sequences are ENHRY and SYGVKD. The V and J ends lost 5 bases and 0 bases, in that order; junction bases with no gene match: 4. DNA of the CDR3: TGTGCCATCAGTAGGGGACAGACCTCCTACAATGAGCAGTTCTTC. Translation gives CAISRGQTSYNEQFF.

The V call is TRBV30, the J call TRBJ1-6; tentatively, D is TRBD1 (5 bases). This CDR3 spans 15 amino acids. V was clipped by 2 bases and J by 0 bases, with 8 bases between them. The germline gives CDR1 GTSNPN, CDR2 SVGIG (reference sequence). The CDR3 coding sequence is TGTGCCTGGAGTTCCCAGGGCTCCTATAATTCACCCCTCCACTTT. Protein sequence: CAWSSQGSYNSPLHF.

About this clone: Additional DNA sequences in this sample encode the identical CDR3. This CDR3 reads CASSLRKDTQYF. DNA for the CDR3: TGTGCCAGCAGTCTGAGAAAGGATACGCAGTATTTT. The chain joins TRBV12-3 or TRBV12-4 to TRBJ2-3; no clear D. V was shortened by 5 bases and J by 6 bases, with 9 bases between the two germline ends. This CDR3 has 12 amino acids.

This clone has only a few counts. Additional DNA sequences in this sample encode the identical CDR3. The chain combines TRBV5-1 with TRBJ2-5; possibly TRBD1 or TRBD2 for D (5 bases each). Germline V CDR1 and CDR2: SGHRS, YFSETQ. CDR3 length: 14 residues. Trimming removed 0 bases from V and 1 base from J, with 7 bases in between. As DNA, the CDR3 is TGCGCCAGCAGCTTGGTCGGGGCCCAAGAGACCCAGTACTTC. Translation: CASSLVGAQETQYF.

V gene TRBV7-3 combines with J gene TRBJ2-2; TRBD1 agrees at 10 bases. The CDR3 is 17 amino acids. From germline, CDR1 is SGHTA and CDR2 FQGTGA. Germline trimming cut 3 bases from V and 5 bases from J; bases unmatched to any gene: 9. The CDR3 nucleotides are TGTGCCAGCAGCTTGGACTTAGACAGGGGGCGGACCGGGGAGCTGTTTTTT. It specifies CASSLDLDRGRTGELFF.

The chain employs TRBV29-1 and TRBJ1-1; D is unclear. This CDR3 has 13 residues. Trimming left V 4 bases short and J 1 base short, with 10 bases between. Germline V gives CDR1 SQVTM, CDR2 ANQGSEA. In DNA, the CDR3 is TGCAGCGTTGGTACACTTCCGAACACTGAAGCTTTCTTT. This translates into CSVGTLPNTEAFF.

The chain is built from TRBV27 and TRBJ2-3; D is undetermined. The V and J ends lost 3 bases and 0 bases respectively, with 10 bases between them. This CDR3 region has 15 residues. Germline CDR1 is MNHEY and CDR2 is SMNVEV (reference sequence). This chain's CDR3 is CASSFSSSSTDTQYF. The CDR3 DNA follows: TGTGCCAGCAGTTTCTCCTCCTCGAGCACAGATACGCAGTATTTT.